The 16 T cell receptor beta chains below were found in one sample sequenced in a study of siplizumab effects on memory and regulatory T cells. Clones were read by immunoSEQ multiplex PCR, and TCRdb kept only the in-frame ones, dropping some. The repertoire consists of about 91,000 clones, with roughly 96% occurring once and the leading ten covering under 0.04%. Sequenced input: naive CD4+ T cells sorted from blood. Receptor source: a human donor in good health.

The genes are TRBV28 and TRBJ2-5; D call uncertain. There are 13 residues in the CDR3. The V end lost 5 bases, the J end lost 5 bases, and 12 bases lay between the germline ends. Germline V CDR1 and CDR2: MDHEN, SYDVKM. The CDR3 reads CASSTKGLETQYF. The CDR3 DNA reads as TGTGCCAGCAGTACCAAAGGGTTGGAGACCCAGTACTTC.

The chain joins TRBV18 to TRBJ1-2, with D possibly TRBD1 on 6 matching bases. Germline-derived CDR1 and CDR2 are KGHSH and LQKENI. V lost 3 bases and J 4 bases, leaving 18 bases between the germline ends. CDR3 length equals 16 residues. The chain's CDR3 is CASSPPDSLGSYGYTF. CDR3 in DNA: TGTGCCAGCTCACCCCCGGACAGCCTGGGGTCCTATGGCTACACCTTC. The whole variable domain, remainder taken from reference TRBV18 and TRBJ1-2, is NAGVMQNPRHLVRRRGQEARLRCSPMKGHSHVYWYRQLPEEGLKFMVYLQKENIIDESGMPKERFSAEFPKEGPSILRIQQVVRGDSAAYFCASSPPDSLGSYGYTFGSGTRLTVV.

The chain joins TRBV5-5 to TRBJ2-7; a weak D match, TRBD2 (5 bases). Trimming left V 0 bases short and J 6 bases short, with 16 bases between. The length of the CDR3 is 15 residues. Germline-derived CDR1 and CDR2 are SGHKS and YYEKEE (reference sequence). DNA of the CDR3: TGTGCCAGCAGCTTGGGCCGGGGAAATTGGTTCGAGCAGTACTTC. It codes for CASSLGRGNWFEQYF.

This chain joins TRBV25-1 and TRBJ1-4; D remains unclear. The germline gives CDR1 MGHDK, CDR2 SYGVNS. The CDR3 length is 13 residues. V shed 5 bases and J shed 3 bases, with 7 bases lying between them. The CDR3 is CASSLSANEKLFF. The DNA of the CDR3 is TGTGCCAGCAGTTTATCAGCTAATGAAAAACTGTTTTTT.

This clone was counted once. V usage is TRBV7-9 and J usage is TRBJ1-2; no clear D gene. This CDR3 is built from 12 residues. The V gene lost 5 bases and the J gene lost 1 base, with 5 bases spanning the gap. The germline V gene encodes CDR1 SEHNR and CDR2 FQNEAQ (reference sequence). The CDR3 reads CASSPLNYGYTF. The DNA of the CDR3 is TGTGCCAGCAGCCCCCTTAACTATGGCTACACCTTC.

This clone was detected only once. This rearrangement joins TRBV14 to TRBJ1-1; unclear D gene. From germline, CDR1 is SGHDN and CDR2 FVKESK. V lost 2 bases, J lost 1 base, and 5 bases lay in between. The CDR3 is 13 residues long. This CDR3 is CASSQQANTEAFF. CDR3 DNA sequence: TGTGCCAGCAGCCAACAGGCGAACACTGAAGCTTTCTTT.

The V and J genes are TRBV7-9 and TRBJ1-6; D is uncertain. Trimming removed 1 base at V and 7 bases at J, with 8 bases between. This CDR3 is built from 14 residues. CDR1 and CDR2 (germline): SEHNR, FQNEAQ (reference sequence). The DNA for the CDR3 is TGTGCCAGCAGCTTAGAACAGCCCAATTCACCCCTCCACTTT. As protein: CASSLEQPNSPLHF.

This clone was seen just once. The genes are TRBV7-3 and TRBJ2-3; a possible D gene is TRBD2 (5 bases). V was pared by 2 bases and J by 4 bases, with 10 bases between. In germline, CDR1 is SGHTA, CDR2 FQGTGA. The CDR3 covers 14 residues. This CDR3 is CASSLGRVSDTQYF. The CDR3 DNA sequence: TGTGCCAGCAGCTTAGGGCGGGTTTCAGATACGCAGTATTTT.

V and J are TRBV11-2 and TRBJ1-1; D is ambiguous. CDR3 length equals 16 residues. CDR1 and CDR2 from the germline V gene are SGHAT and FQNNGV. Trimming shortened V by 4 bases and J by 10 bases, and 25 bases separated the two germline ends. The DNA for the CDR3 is TGTGCCAGCAGCTCCCCCGCGGTGTCGATCCTGGGAGGAGCTTTCTTT. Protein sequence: CASSSPAVSILGGAFF.

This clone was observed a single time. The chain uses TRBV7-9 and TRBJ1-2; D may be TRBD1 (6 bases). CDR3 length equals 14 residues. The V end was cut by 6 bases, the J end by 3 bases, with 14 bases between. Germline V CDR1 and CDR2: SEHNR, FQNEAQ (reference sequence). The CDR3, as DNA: TGTGCCAGCAGTTCAGGGGCTCAGGACTATGGCTACACCTTC. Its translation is CASSSGAQDYGYTF.

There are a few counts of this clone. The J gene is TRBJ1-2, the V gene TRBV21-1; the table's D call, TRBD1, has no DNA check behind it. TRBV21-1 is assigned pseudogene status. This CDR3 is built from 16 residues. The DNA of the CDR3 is TGTGCCAGCAGCAAAGGAGGCGACAGAGCTCTCTATGGCTACACCTTC. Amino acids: CASSKGGDRALYGYTF.

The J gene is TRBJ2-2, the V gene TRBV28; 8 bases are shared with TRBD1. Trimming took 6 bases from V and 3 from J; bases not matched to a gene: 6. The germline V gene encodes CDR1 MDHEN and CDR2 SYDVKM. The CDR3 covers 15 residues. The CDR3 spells CASSNTGGYTGELFF. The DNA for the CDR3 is TGTGCCAGCAGCAATACAGGGGGATACACCGGGGAGCTGTTTTTT.

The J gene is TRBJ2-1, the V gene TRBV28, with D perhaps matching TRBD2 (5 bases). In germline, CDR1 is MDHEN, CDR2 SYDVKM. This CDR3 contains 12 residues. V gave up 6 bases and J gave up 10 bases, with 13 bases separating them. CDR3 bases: TGTGCCAGCAGCGGGCGGGCGGGCGAGCAGTTCTTC. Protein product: CASSGRAGEQFF.

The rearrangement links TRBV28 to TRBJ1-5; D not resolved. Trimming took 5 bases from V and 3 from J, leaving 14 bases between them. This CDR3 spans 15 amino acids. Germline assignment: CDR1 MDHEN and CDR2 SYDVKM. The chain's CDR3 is CASSPQSTVNQPQHF. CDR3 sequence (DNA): TGTGCCAGCAGTCCCCAGTCGACGGTCAATCAGCCCCAGCATTTT.

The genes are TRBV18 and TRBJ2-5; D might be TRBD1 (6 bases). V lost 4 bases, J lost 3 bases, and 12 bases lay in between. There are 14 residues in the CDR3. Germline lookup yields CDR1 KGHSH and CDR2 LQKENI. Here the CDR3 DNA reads TGTGCCAGCTCACTCGGACAGCCAAAAGAGACCCAGTACTTC. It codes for CASSLGQPKETQYF. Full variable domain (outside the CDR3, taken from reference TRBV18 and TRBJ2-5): NAGVMQNPRHLVRRRGQEARLRCSPMKGHSHVYWYRQLPEEGLKFMVYLQKENIIDESGMPKERFSAEFPKEGPSILRIQQVVRGDSAAYFCASSLGQPKETQYFGPGTRLLVL.

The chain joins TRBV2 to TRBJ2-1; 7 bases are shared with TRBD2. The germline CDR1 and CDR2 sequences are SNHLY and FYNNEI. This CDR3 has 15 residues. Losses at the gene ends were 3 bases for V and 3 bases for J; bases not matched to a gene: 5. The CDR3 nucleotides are TGTGCCAGCAGTGAGCGGGGGAACTTCTACAATGAGCAGTTCTTC. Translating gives CASSERGNFYNEQFF. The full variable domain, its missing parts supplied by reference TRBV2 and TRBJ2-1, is EPEVTQTPSHQVTQMGQEVILRCVPISNHLYFYWYRQILGQKVEFLVSFYNNEISEKSEIFDDQFSVERPDGSNFTLKIRSTKLEDSAMYFCASSERGNFYNEQFFGPGTRLTVL.